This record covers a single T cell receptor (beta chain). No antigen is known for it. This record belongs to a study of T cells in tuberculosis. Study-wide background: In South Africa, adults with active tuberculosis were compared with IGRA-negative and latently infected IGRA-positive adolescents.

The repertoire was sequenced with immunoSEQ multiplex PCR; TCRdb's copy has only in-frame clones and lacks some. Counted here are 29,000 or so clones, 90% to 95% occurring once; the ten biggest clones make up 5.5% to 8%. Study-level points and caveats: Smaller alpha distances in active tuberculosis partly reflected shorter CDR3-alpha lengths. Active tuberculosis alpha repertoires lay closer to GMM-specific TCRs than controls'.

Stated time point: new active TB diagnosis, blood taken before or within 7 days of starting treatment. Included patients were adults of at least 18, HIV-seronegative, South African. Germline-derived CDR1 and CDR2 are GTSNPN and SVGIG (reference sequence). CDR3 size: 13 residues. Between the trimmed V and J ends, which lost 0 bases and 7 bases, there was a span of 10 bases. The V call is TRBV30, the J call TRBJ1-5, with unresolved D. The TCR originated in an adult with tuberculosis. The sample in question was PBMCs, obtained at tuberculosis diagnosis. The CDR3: CAWSVAARQPQHF. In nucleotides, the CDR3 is TGTGCCTGGAGTGTAGCCGCGAGACAGCCCCAGCATTTT.